This T cell receptor (beta chain) was sequenced during a study of vaccination and CD4 T cells after COVID-19. Oncomine TCR Beta short-read sequencing was applied to DNA from cultured CD4+ T cells. It was cultured CD4+ T cells from which genomic DNA was extracted. MiXCR, applied by TCRdb to the PCR reads, yields one record per CDR3 protein. Of about 20,000 distinct CDR3 sequences in the sample, 40% to 45% were seen once. V was cut by 6 bases and J by 2 bases, with 10 bases left in between. This CDR3 contains 13 residues. Germline assignment: CDR1 MNHNS and CDR2 SASEGT. In the case of this clonotype: What it binds is not known.

The treatment is: roughly 10-day PBMC culture with coronavirus spike peptide pools or control peptides (ViraFEST assay). The V gene is TRBV6-1, the J gene TRBJ1-1; unclear D gene. The TCR originated in a human donor who had recovered from COVID-19. The sequenced sample was CD4+ T cells from blood, cultured in vitro. CDR3 in amino acids: CASRLTRNTEAFF. In DNA form, the CDR3 reads TGTGCCAGCAGACTGACACGTAACACTGAAGCTTTCTTT.